This TCR beta chain was observed in a study of human T cells and chemical hapten exposure. As for the study in general: Patch tests delivered 0.01% DPC to the upper back and were evaluated at 6 days. Study-wide points: Among expanded TCRs, significantly more large CDR3 similarity clusters formed than among controls.

MiXCR, run by TCRdb on the RACE reads, gives a single entry per CDR3 protein. The sample comprises some 70,000 distinct CDR3 sequences, about 10% of which are singletons, and about 5.2% rests with the top ten. Of note for this clonotype: Its specificity is unknown.

V was pared by 7 bases and J by 0 bases, with 15 bases between. The CDR3 runs 15 residues. The germline V gene has CDR1 SQVTM and CDR2 ANQGSEA. Time point: pre-sensitization, week 0. Regarding treatment: therapeutic diphenylcyclopropenone sensitization with weekly scalp DPC. The chain combines TRBV29-1 with TRBJ1-4, with TRBD1 as a possible D gene (6 bases). The starting material was whole blood, obtained in connection with sensitization to the hapten diphenylcyclopropenone (DPC). The receptor was isolated from a woman aged 45-60 years with alopecia areata. Some clones in this sample may be carry-over from other donors' samples. This CDR3 is CSASIGGATNEKLFF. The CDR3 coding sequence is TGCAGCGCGAGCATAGGGGGTGCAACTAATGAAAAACTGTTTTTT.